The 32 T cell receptor beta chains below all came from one sample that was sequenced in a study of blood T cells in healthy people across ages. Sample-barcoded 5' priming and a J-beta primer mix drove a second PCR of 7 to 11 cycles. Each CDR3 protein is one row after TCRdb ran MiXCR on the 5' RACE reads. The data contain about a million distinct CDR3 sequences, around two fifths of them seen just once; the ten biggest clones take up 13%. The specimen was blood. All receptors come from a man younger than 30 in good health.

This chain connects TRBV4-3 to TRBJ1-6; D gene ambiguous. Deletions cut 3 bases from V and 7 bases from J, with 10 bases between. Looked up from germline, CDR1 is LGHNA and CDR2 is YSLEER. The CDR3 totals 14 residues. The CDR3 is CASSQVMGNSPLHF. The CDR3 region has the DNA TGCGCCAGCAGCCAGGTCATGGGAAATTCACCCCTCCACTTT.

Comments on this clonotype: A read error may explain this, as a much larger clone is one base away. This chain links TRBV7-9 with TRBJ1-2; the D gene is possibly TRBD1 (5 bases). Germline V CDR1 and CDR2: SEHNR, FQNEAQ (reference sequence). The CDR3 sequence is 14 residues long. The CDR3 protein is CASSAQGENYGHTF. The DNA of the CDR3 is TGTGCCAGCAGCGCCCAGGGAGAGAACTATGGCCACACCTTC.

Concerning this clonotype itself: A single base separates this from a much larger clone, so it may be a read error. This sequence joins TRBV27 and TRBJ2-1; 7 nucleotides agree with TRBD1. The germline V gene encodes CDR1 MNHEY and CDR2 SMNVEV (reference sequence). This CDR3 is 12 amino acids long. In DNA form, the CDR3 reads TGTCCCAGCAGAACAGGGGACAATGAGCAGTTCTTC. Translated: CPSRTGDNEQFF.

The V gene is TRBV4-2, the J gene TRBJ2-7; D gene ambiguous. This CDR3 has 14 amino acids. V was clipped by 2 bases and J by 0 bases, with 8 bases between them. The germline V gene encodes CDR1 LGHNA and CDR2 YNFKEQ. The CDR3 loop is CASSQSFSSYEQYF. CDR3 DNA sequence: TGTGCCAGCAGCCAATCGTTCAGCTCCTACGAGCAGTACTTC.

For this clonotype: The junction departs from germline at one end; a sequencing error may be responsible. V usage is TRBV4-2 and J usage is TRBJ2-1; TRBD2 is a possible D gene (6 bases). CDR3 length: 15 amino acids. Germline lookup yields CDR1 LGHNA and CDR2 YNFKEQ. CDR3 nucleotide sequence: TGTGCCAACAGCCAAGAGGAGGGCATCCCGAATGAGCAGTTCTTC. Protein: CANSQEEGIPNEQFF.

This clonotype was seen only once. One base away lies a much larger clone, so this may be a sequencing read error. J is TRBJ1-5 and V is TRBV7-3; D may be TRBD1 (6 bases). Germline V gives CDR1 SGHTA, CDR2 FQGTGA. The CDR3 is 13 amino acids. CDR3 nucleotides: TGTGCCAGCAGCCTAACAGGGTCTCAGCCCCGGCATTTT. Translation gives CASSLTGSQPRHF.

V and J are TRBV28 and TRBJ1-1; 8 bases line up with TRBD1. This CDR3 region has 15 residues. Germline V gene sequence: CDR1 MDHEN, CDR2 SYDVKM. The V gene end was trimmed by 5 bases and the J gene end by 5 bases; junction bases not matched to a gene: 10. This CDR3 reads CASSANRGLTTEAFF. The CDR3 DNA follows: TGTGCCAGCAGTGCCAACAGGGGGTTGACTACTGAAGCTTTCTTT.

This clonotype was picked up a small number of times. The chain carries TRBV4-3 and TRBJ1-6, with D hard to call. The length of the CDR3 is 15 residues. Germline CDR1 LGHNA, CDR2 YSLEER. V was pared by 4 bases and J by 2 bases, with 9 bases between. CDR3 loop: CASSPYLAYNSPLHF. In DNA form, the CDR3 reads TGCGCCAGCAGCCCCTATCTAGCCTATAATTCACCCCTCCACTTT.

This chain links TRBV20-1 with TRBJ2-5, with a possible D match to TRBD1 (6 bases). The J call is uncertain, as TRBJ2-7 better fits the DNA end. The CDR3 is made up of 15 amino acids. Germline lookup yields CDR1 DFQATT and CDR2 SNEGSKA (reference sequence). The CDR3 coding sequence is TGCAGTGCTGCGCTCTCAGGGGACGAAACCTGCGAGCAGTACTTC. It codes for CSAALSGDETCEQYF.

The CDR3 protein is CASSPGQGGSYNSPLHF. CDR3 DNA sequence: TGTGCCAGCAGTCCGGGACAGGGTGGCTCCTATAATTCACCCCTCCACTTT. This chain connects TRBV6-1 to TRBJ1-6, with 9 bases that match TRBD1. Germline trimming cut 5 bases from V and 0 bases from J; bases unmatched to any gene: 5. Germline CDR1 MNHNS, CDR2 SASEGT. The CDR3 has 17 residues.

CDR3 coding DNA: TGTGCCAGCAGCTTGGTTTTAGCCGCCGGGGAGCTGTTTTTT. Translated: CASSLVLAAGELFF. The chain combines TRBV5-6 with TRBJ2-2; D gene unclear. V dropped 0 bases and J dropped 6 bases, with 9 bases sitting between them. CDR1 SGHDT and CDR2 YYEEEE come from the germline V gene. The CDR3 is 14 amino acids.

This clonotype was seen a handful of times. This chain connects TRBV29-1 to TRBJ2-7; perhaps TRBD1 as D (6 bases). The CDR3 consists of 14 residues. The V gene's germline CDR1 is SQVTM and CDR2 ANQGSEA. V shed 5 bases and J shed 3 bases, with 17 bases lying between them. The CDR3 DNA is TGCAGCGTTCGAGAGACAGGCGCCCACTACGAGCAGTACTTC. The encoded protein is CSVRETGAHYEQYF.

Remarks on this clonotype: At one of its ends the junction is not consistent with the germline gene, which may arise from a read error. The chain recombines TRBV6-5 with TRBJ2-1; D unclear. CDR1 is MNHEY and CDR2 is SVGAGI in the germline V gene. This CDR3 contains 16 residues. CDR3 loop: CASSYDGGSSYNERFF. The CDR3, as DNA: TGTGCCAGCAGTTACGATGGCGGAAGCTCCTACAATGAGCGGTTCTTC.

The V call is TRBV4-2, the J call TRBJ2-1; D may be TRBD1 or TRBD2 (5 bases each). The CDR3 runs to 17 residues. V was shortened by 0 bases and J by 0 bases, with 12 bases between the two germline ends. Germline CDR1 reads LGHNA; CDR2 reads YNFKEQ. CDR3 sequence (DNA): TGTGCCAGCAGCCAAGATCCCGGGACGAGCTCCTACAATGAGCAGTTCTTC. It is translated as CASSQDPGTSSYNEQFF.

The genes are TRBV7-9 and TRBJ2-1; 8 bases agree with TRBD2. Trimming cost V 5 bases and J 8 bases; bases outside gene matches: 8. Germline assignment: CDR1 SEHNR and CDR2 FQNEAQ (reference sequence). This CDR3 region has 14 residues. CDR3 in DNA: TGTGCCAGCAGCGCGCCGGGACTAGAGGATGAGCAGTTCTTC. Translating gives CASSAPGLEDEQFF.

CDR3 sequence reads: CASSPYMRGPRRIGYEQYF. The CDR3 nucleotides read TGTGCCAGCAGCCCCTATATGCGGGGGCCGCGAAGAATTGGGTACGAGCAGTACTTC. The chain recombines TRBV11-2 with TRBJ2-7, with D tentatively TRBD2 (7 bases). There are 19 residues in the CDR3. V dropped 5 bases and J dropped 4 bases, with 30 bases sitting between them. Germline CDR1 SGHAT, CDR2 FQNNGV.

This clonotype appeared once. The chain has TRBV21-1 and TRBJ2-2; the D call of TRBD1 is as the table states it, not checked on the DNA. TRBV21-1 is termed a pseudogene. The CDR3 length is 19 residues. Here the CDR3 DNA reads TGTGCCAGCAGCAACCGGGACAGGGGAGATTTACCGAACACCGGGGAGCTGTTTTTT. Amino acid sequence: CASSNRDRGDLPNTGELFF.

This clonotype has more than one count but fewer than ten. This chain joins TRBV6-5 and TRBJ1-5; TRBD1 matches 7 bases. V trimming: 1 base; J trimming: 4 bases; junction bases outside the gene matches: 13. CDR1 and CDR2 (germline): MNHEY, SVGAGI. The CDR3 is 18 residues long. The CDR3 nucleotides read TGTGCCAGCAGTTACTACAGCCGGGACAGATTTTGGAATCAGCCCCAGCATTTT. It translates to CASSYYSRDRFWNQPQHF.

The chain couples TRBV20-1 to TRBJ2-5; D gene uncertain. The CDR3 sequence is 13 residues long. Trimming removed 0 bases from V and 4 bases from J, with 9 bases in between. The germline V gene encodes CDR1 DFQATT and CDR2 SNEGSKA (reference sequence). CDR3 nucleotides: TGCAGTGCTAGAGAGTGGAAGGGAGAGACCCAGTACTTC. This gives the protein CSAREWKGETQYF.

The genes are TRBV20-1 and TRBJ1-1; TRBD1 aligns across 10 bases. The V gene end was trimmed by 2 bases and the J gene end by 10 bases; junction bases not matched to a gene: 4. Germline V CDR1 and CDR2: DFQATT, SNEGSKA (reference sequence). This CDR3 has 12 residues. This chain's CDR3 is CSARPGTGVAFF. DNA for the CDR3: TGCAGTGCTAGACCCGGGACAGGGGTAGCTTTCTTT.

CDR3 region: CSAPRGREVFYEQYF. DNA of the CDR3: TGCAGTGCTCCGAGGGGGCGGGAGGTCTTTTACGAGCAGTACTTC. V gene TRBV20-1 combines with J gene TRBJ2-7; a possible D gene is TRBD2 (8 bases). The CDR3 has 15 amino acids. In germline, CDR1 is DFQATT, CDR2 SNEGSKA (reference sequence). Trimming stripped 5 bases from V and 4 bases from J, with 21 bases between.

Remarks on this clonotype: The junction shows a germline mismatch at one end, possibly a read error. The rearrangement joins TRBV7-7 to TRBJ2-2; D gene uncertain. The CDR3 extends over 12 amino acids. Germline CDR1 and CDR2: SSHAT and FNYEAQ (reference sequence). In nucleotides, the CDR3 is TGTGCTAGCAGCTTGCCAGCCGGGGAGCTGTTTTTT. Its protein is CASSLPAGELFF.

This clonotype was detected only a few times. The CDR3 protein is CSAPTGGIKGDTQYF. As DNA, the CDR3 is TGCAGTGCTCCCACAGGGGGAATAAAGGGAGATACGCAGTATTTT. The chain combines TRBV20-1 with TRBJ2-3, with 8 bases that match TRBD1. The junction had 12 bases not matched to a gene; V was cut back by 5 bases and J by 5 bases. This CDR3 is 15 amino acids long. The germline gives CDR1 DFQATT, CDR2 SNEGSKA (reference sequence).

The chain's CDR3 is CAISASKGNNTEAFF. CDR3 coding DNA: TGTGCCATCAGTGCTTCGAAAGGAAATAACACTGAAGCTTTCTTT. The V call is TRBV10-3, the J call TRBJ1-1, with no clear D. Trimming removed 4 bases at V and 2 bases at J, with 14 bases between. Per the germline V gene, CDR1 is ENHRY and CDR2 is SYGVKD. The CDR3 contains 15 residues.

V is TRBV20-1 and J is TRBJ1-1; no firm D call. Trimming stripped 2 bases from V and 12 bases from J, with 13 bases between. The CDR3 sequence is 11 residues long. Germline V gives CDR1 DFQATT, CDR2 SNEGSKA (reference sequence). The CDR3 DNA reads as TGCAGTGCTAGATCCGACCCCGGAACTTTCTTT. Translating gives CSARSDPGTFF.

The chain couples TRBV21-1 to TRBJ2-2; the listed D gene, TRBD1, was not tested against the DNA. TRBV21-1 is recorded as a pseudogene. This CDR3 comprises 21 residues. CDR3 sequence reads: CASSPRGGQGSSRPNTGELFF. The CDR3 DNA follows: TGTGCCAGCAGCCCAAGGGGGGGACAGGGGTCTTCACGCCCGAACACCGGGGAGCTGTTTTTT.

The chain employs TRBV2 and TRBJ1-2; 10 positions agree with TRBD1. With V trimmed by 6 bases and J by 5 bases, 6 bases remained unmatched. This CDR3 is 14 amino acids long. Germline lookup yields CDR1 SNHLY and CDR2 FYNNEI. CDR3 loop: CASSVDRGEYGYTF. CDR3 DNA: TGTGCCAGCAGCGTGGACAGGGGGGAATATGGCTACACCTTC. The variable domain in full, completed from reference TRBV2 and TRBJ1-2, reads EPEVTQTPSHQVTQMGQEVILRCVPISNHLYFYWYRQILGQKVEFLVSFYNNEISEKSEIFDDQFSVERPDGSNFTLKIRSTKLEDSAMYFCASSVDRGEYGYTFGSGTRLTVV.

This clonotype was observed a handful of times. The V and J genes are TRBV6-2 or TRBV6-3 and TRBJ2-1, with TRBD2 matching over 13 bases. The CDR3 extends over 17 amino acids. The V segment lost 0 bases and the J segment 3 bases; nucleotides outside the gene matches: 2. Germline lookup yields CDR1 MNHEY and CDR2 SVGEGT. The CDR3 coding sequence is TGTGCCAGCAGTTACTCCGGACTAGCGGGGGTCTACAATGAGCAGTTCTTC. Translation gives CASSYSGLAGVYNEQFF.

This CDR3 reads CASSLDTDEQFF. For the CDR3, the DNA is TGTGCCAGCAGTCTGGATACCGATGAGCAGTTCTTC. This chain connects TRBV6-2 or TRBV6-3 to TRBJ2-1; no clear D gene. CDR1 MNHEY and CDR2 SVGEGT come from the germline V gene. CDR3 size: 12 residues. V was clipped by 5 bases and J by 8 bases, with 10 bases between them.

With respect to this clonotype: The likely explanation is a read error, given a far larger clone one base away. V and J are TRBV7-2 and TRBJ2-5, with a weak D call TRBD1 (6 bases). The CDR3 spans 13 residues. The germline V gene encodes CDR1 SGHTA and CDR2 FQGNSA. The CDR3 region has the DNA TGTGCCAGCAACTTAGGGGGAGAAGAGACCCAGTACTTC. The encoded protein is CASNLGGEETQYF.

The V and J genes are TRBV21-1 and TRBJ2-7; whether TRBD1, the table's D call, matches the DNA was not checked. TRBV21-1 is tagged as a pseudogene. CDR3 length: 14 residues. CDR3 loop: CASSKGEGIYEQYF. Written as DNA, the CDR3 is TGTGCCAGCAGCAAAGGGGAAGGGATCTACGAGCAGTACTTC.

This clonotype turned up a few times. The V call is TRBV29-1, the J call TRBJ2-7; perhaps D is TRBD1 or TRBD2 (7 bases each). CDR3 size: 14 residues. Germline-derived CDR1 and CDR2 are SQVTM and ANQGSEA. With 7 bases removed from V and 7 bases from J, the gap between germline ends came to 23 bases. The chain's CDR3 is CSAEQGGAYNEQYF. The CDR3 DNA reads as TGCAGCGCCGAGCAGGGGGGGGCCTACAATGAGCAGTACTTC.